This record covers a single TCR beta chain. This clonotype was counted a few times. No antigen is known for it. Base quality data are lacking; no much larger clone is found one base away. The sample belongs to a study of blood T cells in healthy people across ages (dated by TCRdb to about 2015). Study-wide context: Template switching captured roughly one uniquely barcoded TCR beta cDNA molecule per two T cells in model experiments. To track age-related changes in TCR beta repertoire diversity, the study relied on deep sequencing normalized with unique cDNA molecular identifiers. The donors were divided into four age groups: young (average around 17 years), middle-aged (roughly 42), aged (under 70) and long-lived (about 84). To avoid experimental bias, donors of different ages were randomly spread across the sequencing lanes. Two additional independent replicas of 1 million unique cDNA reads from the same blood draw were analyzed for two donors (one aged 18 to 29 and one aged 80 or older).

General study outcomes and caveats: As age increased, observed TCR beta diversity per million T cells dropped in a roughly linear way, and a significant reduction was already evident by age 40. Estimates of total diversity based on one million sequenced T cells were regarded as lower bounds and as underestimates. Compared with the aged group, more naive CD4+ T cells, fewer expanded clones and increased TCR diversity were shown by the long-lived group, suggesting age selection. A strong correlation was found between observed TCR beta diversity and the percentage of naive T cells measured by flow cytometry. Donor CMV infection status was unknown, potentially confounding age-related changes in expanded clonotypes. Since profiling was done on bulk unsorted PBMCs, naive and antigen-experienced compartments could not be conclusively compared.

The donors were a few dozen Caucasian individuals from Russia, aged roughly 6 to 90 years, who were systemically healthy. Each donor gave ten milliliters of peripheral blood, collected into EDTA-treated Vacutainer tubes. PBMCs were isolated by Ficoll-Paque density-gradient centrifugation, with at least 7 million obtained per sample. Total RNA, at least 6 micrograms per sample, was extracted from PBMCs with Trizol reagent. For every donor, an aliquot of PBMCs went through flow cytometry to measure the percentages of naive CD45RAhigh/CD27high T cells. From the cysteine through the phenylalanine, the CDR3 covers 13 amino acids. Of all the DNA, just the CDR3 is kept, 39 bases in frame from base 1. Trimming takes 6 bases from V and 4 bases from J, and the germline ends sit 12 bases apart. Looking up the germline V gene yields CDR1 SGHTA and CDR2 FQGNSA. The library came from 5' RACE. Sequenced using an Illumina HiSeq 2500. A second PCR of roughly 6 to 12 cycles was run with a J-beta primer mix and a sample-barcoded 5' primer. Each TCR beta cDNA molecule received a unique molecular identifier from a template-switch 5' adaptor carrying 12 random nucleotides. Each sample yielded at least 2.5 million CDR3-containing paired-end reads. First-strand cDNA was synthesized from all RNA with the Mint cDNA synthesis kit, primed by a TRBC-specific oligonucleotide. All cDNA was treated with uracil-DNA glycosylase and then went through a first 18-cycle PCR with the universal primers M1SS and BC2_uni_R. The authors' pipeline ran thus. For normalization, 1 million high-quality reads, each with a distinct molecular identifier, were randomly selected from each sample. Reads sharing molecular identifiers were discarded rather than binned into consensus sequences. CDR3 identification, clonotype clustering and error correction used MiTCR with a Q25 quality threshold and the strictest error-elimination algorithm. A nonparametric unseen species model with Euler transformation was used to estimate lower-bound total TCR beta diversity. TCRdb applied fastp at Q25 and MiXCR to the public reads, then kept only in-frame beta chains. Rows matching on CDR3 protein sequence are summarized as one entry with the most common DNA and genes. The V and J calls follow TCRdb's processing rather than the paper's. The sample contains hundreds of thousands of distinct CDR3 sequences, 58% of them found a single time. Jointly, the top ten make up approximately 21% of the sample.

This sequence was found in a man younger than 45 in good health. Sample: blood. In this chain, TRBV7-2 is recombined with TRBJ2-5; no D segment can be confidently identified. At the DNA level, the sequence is TGTGCCAGCAGTTTCGACCTGAGAGAGACCCAGTACTTC. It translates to CASSFDLRETQYF.